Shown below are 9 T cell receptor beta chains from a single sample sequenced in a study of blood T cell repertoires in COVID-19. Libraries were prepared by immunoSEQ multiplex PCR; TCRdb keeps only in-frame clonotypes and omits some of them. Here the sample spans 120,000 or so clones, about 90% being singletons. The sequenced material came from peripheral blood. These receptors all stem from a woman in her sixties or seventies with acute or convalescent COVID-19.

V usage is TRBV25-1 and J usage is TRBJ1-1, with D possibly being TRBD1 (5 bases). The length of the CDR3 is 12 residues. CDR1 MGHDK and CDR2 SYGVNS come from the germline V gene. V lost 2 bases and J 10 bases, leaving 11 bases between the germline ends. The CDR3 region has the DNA TGTGCCAGCAGTGAAGGCCTCGACAGAGCTTTCTTT. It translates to CASSEGLDRAFF.

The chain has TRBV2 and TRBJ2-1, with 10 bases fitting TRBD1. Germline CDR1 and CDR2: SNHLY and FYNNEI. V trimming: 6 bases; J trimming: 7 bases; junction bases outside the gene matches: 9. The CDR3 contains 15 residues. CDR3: CASRNPGQGRNEQFF. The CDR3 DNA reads TGTGCCAGCAGGAACCCGGGACAGGGGAGGAATGAGCAGTTCTTC. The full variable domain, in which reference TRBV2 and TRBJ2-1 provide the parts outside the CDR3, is EPEVTQTPSHQVTQMGQEVILRCVPISNHLYFYWYRQILGQKVEFLVSFYNNEISEKSEIFDDQFSVERPDGSNFTLKIRSTKLEDSAMYFCASRNPGQGRNEQFFGPGTRLTVL.

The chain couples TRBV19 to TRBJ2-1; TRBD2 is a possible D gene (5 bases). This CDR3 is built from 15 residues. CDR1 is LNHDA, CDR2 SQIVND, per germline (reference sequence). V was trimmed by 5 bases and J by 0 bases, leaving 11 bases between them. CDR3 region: CASSDGESSYNEQFF. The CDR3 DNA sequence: TGTGCCAGTAGTGACGGGGAGAGCTCCTACAATGAGCAGTTCTTC.

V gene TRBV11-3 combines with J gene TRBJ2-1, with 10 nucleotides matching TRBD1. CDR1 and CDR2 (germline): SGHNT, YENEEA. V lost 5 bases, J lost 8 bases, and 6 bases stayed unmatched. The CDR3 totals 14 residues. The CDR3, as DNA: TGTGCCAGCAGCGAACGGGACAGGGGACATGAGCAGTTCTTC. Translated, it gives CASSERDRGHEQFF.

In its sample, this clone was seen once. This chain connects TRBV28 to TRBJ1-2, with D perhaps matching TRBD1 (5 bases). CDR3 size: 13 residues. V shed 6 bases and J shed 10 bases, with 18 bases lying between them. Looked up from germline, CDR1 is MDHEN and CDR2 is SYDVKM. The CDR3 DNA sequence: TGTGCCAGCAGGGATGTGGGTCAGGGCGACTACACCTTC. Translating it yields CASRDVGQGDYTF.

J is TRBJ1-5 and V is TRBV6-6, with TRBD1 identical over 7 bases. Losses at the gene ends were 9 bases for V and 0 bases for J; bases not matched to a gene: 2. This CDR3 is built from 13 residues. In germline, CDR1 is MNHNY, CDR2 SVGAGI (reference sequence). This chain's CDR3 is CASRDSSNQPQHF. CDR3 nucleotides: TGTGCCAGTCGGGACAGTAGCAATCAGCCCCAGCATTTT.

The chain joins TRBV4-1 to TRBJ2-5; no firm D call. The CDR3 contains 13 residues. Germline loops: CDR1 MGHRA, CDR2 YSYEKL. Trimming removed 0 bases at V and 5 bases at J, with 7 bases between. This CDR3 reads CASSQETRETQYF. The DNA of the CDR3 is TGCGCCAGCAGCCAAGAAACTCGGGAGACCCAGTACTTC.

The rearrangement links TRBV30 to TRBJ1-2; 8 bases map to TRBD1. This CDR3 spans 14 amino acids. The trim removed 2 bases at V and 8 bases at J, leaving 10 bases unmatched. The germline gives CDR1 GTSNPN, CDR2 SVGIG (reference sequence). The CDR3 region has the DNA TGTGCCTGGAGTCGGGACAGGACCCCTCGGGGCTACACCTTC. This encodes CAWSRDRTPRGYTF.

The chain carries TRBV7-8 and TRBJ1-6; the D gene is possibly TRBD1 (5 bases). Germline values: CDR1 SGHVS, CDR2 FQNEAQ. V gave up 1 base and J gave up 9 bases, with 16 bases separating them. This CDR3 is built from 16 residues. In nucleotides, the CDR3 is TGTGCCAGCAGCTTAGGGGGCTTAGGTACGAGTTCACCCCTCCACTTT. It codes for CASSLGGLGTSSPLHF.